This entry lists 8 T cell receptor beta chains sequenced from one sample in a study of cytomegalovirus exposure and HLA in healthy donors. A multiplex PCR was run with 60 Vbeta primers and 13 Jbeta primers. Repertoires were generated with immunoSEQ multiplex PCR, while TCRdb's copy carries only in-frame clones and drops some. In the table there are 200,000 to 250,000 clones, approximately 85% of which are singletons. Sequenced: PBMCs. Receptors originate from a woman aged 40 to 50 in good health and CMV-seronegative.

With respect to this clone: The same CDR3 arises from other DNA sequences in this sample as well. The chain uses TRBV5-1 and TRBJ2-3; a possible D gene is TRBD1 (5 bases). CDR1 and CDR2 (germline): SGHRS, YFSETQ. V gave up 3 bases and J gave up 3 bases, with 14 bases separating them. This CDR3 has 15 residues. CDR3 protein: CASSSGQGRTDTQYF. For the CDR3, the DNA is TGCGCCAGCAGCTCCGGGCAGGGTAGAACAGATACGCAGTATTTT.

V gene TRBV5-1 combines with J gene TRBJ2-2; 10 positions agree with TRBD1. Losses at the gene ends were 4 bases for V and 5 bases for J; bases not matched to a gene: 14. In germline, CDR1 is SGHRS, CDR2 YFSETQ. The CDR3 loop spans 18 amino acids. The CDR3 region is CASSTKTGGLMGTGELFF. CDR3 in DNA: TGCGCCAGCAGCACAAAGACAGGGGGCCTAATGGGTACCGGGGAGCTGTTTTTT.

The chain couples TRBV11-2 to TRBJ2-1; 7 nucleotides match TRBD2. The germline CDR1 and CDR2 sequences are SGHAT and FQNNGV. The ends lost 3 bases at V and 4 bases at J; junction bases unmatched: 15. This CDR3 is built from 18 residues. The CDR3, as DNA: TGTGCCAGCAGCTTGACCCCCCCCCAGGGTAGCGGGTACAATGAGCAGTTCTTC. Translation: CASSLTPPQGSGYNEQFF.

This chain joins TRBV29-1 and TRBJ2-7, with TRBD2 matching over 13 bases. There are 15 residues in the CDR3. The J segment lost 2 bases and the V segment lost 6 bases, leaving 7 bases of the junction unmatched. Germline V lookup: CDR1 SQVTM, CDR2 ANQGSEA. CDR3 sequence: CSVDPGTSGTYEQYF. The CDR3 region has the DNA TGCAGCGTCGATCCAGGGACTAGCGGGACCTACGAGCAGTACTTC.

This clone was seen once. This chain joins TRBV30 and TRBJ1-1, with D unresolved. Deletions cut 4 bases from V and 11 bases from J, with 14 bases between. CDR1 GTSNPN and CDR2 SVGIG come from the germline V gene (reference sequence). This CDR3 comprises 11 residues. The CDR3 spells CAWTRLASAFF. CDR3 nucleotide sequence: TGTGCCTGGACTCGTCTGGCTTCGGCTTTCTTT.

The chain is built from TRBV11-2 and TRBJ1-4; tentative D call: TRBD1 (5 bases). V lost 1 base, J lost 4 bases, and 10 bases lay in between. Germline V CDR1 and CDR2: SGHAT, FQNNGV. This CDR3 has 15 residues. The CDR3 loop is CASSLGQTYNEKLFF. The CDR3 coding sequence is TGTGCCAGCAGCTTAGGACAGACTTATAATGAAAAACTGTTTTTT.

The rearrangement uses TRBV15 and TRBJ2-1; 9 bases agree with TRBD2. CDR3 length equals 17 residues. Germline CDR1 LNHNV, CDR2 YYDKDF (reference sequence). Unmatched junction bases numbered 9, after V lost 0 bases and J lost 6 bases. The CDR3 protein is CATSREGRLAGFNEQFF. The CDR3 bases are TGTGCCACCAGCAGAGAGGGGCGGCTAGCGGGATTCAATGAGCAGTTCTTC.

This rearrangement joins TRBV9 to TRBJ1-4, with 7 bases identical to TRBD1. The CDR3 covers 18 residues. The germline CDR1 and CDR2 sequences are SGDLS and YYNGEE. J lost 2 bases, V lost 4 bases, and 14 bases had no gene match. The DNA for the CDR3 is TGTGCCAGCAGCTCACGACAGGGTCCCCTCACGACTAATGAAAAACTGTTTTTT. It codes for CASSSRQGPLTTNEKLFF.